The present TCR beta chain was sequenced within a study of control samples from healthy donors and cancer patients. Assay used: immunoSEQ multiplex PCR; TCRdb lists only in-frame clones, some missing. The sample shows tens of thousands of clones, roughly 89% of them seen only once. Trimming took off 0 bases at V and 2 bases at J, with 9 bases between the two ends. The CDR3 loop spans 14 amino acids. Germline CDR1 SGHNT, CDR2 YYREEE (reference sequence). The receptor was isolated from an older woman with head and neck cancer. This chain links TRBV5-4 with TRBJ2-7; D is unclear. Sequenced: PBMCs. CDR3 nucleotides: TGTGCCAGCAGCTTGGCAGCAGCCCCCTACGAGCAGTACTTC. This gives the protein CASSLAAAPYEQYF.